This TCR beta chain originates from a study of cytomegalovirus exposure and HLA in healthy donors. Study outcomes and limitations: Later on, an analysis tied 15,000 to 20,000 TCR beta sequences to HLA alleles at 0.05 false discovery rate. Segments of the TCR beta V type were, in most cases, productive about 87% or about 30% of the time in an earlier analysis.

V was cut by 3 bases and J by 7 bases, with 14 bases left in between. The CDR3 spans 14 residues. Germline CDR1 reads MDHEN; CDR2 reads SYDVKM. In the PCR, 60 Vbeta and 13 Jbeta primers were used. Here immunoSEQ multiplex PCR was the method, and the copy in TCRdb shows in-frame clones only, minus some. The sample consists of some 150,000 clones, 80% of them appearing once. This clone appeared a few times. Antigen unknown. Whereas donors were nominally healthy upon sampling, unrecorded immune exposures were probable. The material sequenced was PBMCs. The gene calls are TRBV28 and TRBJ2-3; D is possibly TRBD1 (5 bases). The clonotype comes from a young man in good health and CMV-seronegative. CDR3 loop: CASSLSPTANTQYF. The DNA of the CDR3 is TGTGCCAGCAGTTTGAGCCCGACAGCGAATACGCAGTATTTT.